This TCR beta chain was sequenced during a study of blood T cell repertoires in COVID-19. For the study at large: Sites in the United States, Italy and Spain provided acute and convalescent COVID-19 samples. The analysed material was cDNA or gDNA that came from T cells, B-cell-depleted T cells, or PBMCs.

Germline CDR1 is MNHNY and CDR2 is SVGAGI (reference sequence). The length of the CDR3 is 17 residues. Trimming removed 6 bases from V and 3 bases from J; junction bases left unmatched: 13. Produced via immunoSEQ multiplex PCR; TCRdb's table is partial and in-frame only. The table records 87,000 or so clones, roughly 91% of them present only once. The receptor was derived from a man aged 18-30 years with COVID-19, enrolled during active disease. Material: peripheral blood. The rearrangement joins TRBV6-6 to TRBJ1-4, with 7 bases matching TRBD1. In DNA, the CDR3 is TGTGCCAGCAGGCGACAGGGCATCCCGGGGGCTAATGAAAAACTGTTTTTT. This codes for CASRRQGIPGANEKLFF.